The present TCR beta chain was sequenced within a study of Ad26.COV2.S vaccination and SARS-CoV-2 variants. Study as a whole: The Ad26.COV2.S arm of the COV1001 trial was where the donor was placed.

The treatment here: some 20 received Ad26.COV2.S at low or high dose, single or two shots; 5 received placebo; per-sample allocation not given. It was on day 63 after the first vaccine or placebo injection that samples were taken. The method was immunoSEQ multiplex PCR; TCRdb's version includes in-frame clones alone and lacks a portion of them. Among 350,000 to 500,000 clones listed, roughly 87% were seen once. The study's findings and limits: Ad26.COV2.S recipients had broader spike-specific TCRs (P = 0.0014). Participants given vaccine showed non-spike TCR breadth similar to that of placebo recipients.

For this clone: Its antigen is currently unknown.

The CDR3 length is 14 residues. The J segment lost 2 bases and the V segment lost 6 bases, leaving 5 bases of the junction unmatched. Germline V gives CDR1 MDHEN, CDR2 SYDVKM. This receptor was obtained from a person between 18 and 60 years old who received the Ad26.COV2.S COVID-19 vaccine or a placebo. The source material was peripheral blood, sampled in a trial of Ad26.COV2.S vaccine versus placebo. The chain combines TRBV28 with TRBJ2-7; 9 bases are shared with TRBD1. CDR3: CASSYGTGPYEQYF. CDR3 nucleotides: TGTGCCAGCAGCTATGGGACAGGGCCCTACGAGCAGTACTTC.